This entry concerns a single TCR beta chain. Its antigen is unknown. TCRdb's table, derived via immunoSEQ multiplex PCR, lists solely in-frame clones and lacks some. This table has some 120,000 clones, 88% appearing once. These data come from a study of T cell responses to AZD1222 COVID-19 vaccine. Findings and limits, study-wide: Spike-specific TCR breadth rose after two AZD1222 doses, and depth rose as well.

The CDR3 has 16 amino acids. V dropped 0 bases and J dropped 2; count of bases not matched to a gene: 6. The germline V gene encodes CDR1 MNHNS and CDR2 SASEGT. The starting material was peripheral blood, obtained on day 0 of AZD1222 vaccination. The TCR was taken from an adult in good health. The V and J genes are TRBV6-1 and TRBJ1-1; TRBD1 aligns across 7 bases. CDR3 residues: CASSEAGGGANTEAFF. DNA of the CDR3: TGTGCCAGCAGTGAAGCAGGGGGCGGGGCAAACACTGAAGCTTTCTTT.